This paragraph reports one TCR beta chain. Its matching antigen is unknown. Since a much larger clone is just one base distant, this may be a read error. The sample is drawn from a study of T cells in Graves' hyperthyroidism and ophthalmopathy. Overall study results and limits: Ophthalmopathy got predicted by the model a median around six months before its onset.

Authors of the study amplified TCR beta CDR3 regions from RNA transcripts. RT-PCR in the first round (using the HTBI primer set) targeted the TCR CDR3. TCRdb passed the multiplex PCR reads through MiXCR, listing each CDR3 protein once. The table lists 600,000 or so distinct CDR3 sequences, about 43% of them singletons, with roughly 8.2% in the top ten. Per germline, CDR1 SNHLY and CDR2 FYNNEI. The CDR3 is made up of 13 amino acids. Graves' hyperthyroidism was deemed stable absent ophthalmopathy progression within 18 months. Newly diagnosed patients aged 18 to 65 had hyperthyroidism of under 2 months' duration.

The gene calls are TRBV2 and TRBJ1-5, with D perhaps matching TRBD2 (5 bases). The end of the DNA aligns better with TRBJ2-3, so the J call may be wrong. Specimen: peripheral blood or thyroid tissue (not recorded which). This TCR derives from a woman aged 18-29 years with Graves' hyperthyroidism. CDR3 region: CASNGVSNQPQYF. The CDR3, as DNA: TGTGCCAGCAACGGGGTTAGCAATCAGCCCCAGTATTTT.